The clone carrying this TCR beta chain was seen at least ten times. Its matching antigen is unknown. Deletions cut 3 bases from V and 6 bases from J, with 14 bases between. The germline CDR1 and CDR2 sequences are SGHTA and FQGNSA. The CDR3 sequence is 14 residues long. The sample belongs to a study of early T cells in non-severe SARS-CoV-2 infection. Study context: Investigators sequenced bulk RNA drawn from unsorted whole blood, and chains remained unpaired.

Findings of the study overall: CD4 and private specificities were missed by VDJdb matching, which favored anti-spike CD8 responses.

Individual cDNA molecules were tagged with unique molecular identifiers, the study reported. TCRdb reprocessed the 5' RACE reads via MiXCR and lists one record per CDR3 protein. The data show fewer than 30,000 distinct CDR3 sequences, 4.4% seen once. This rearrangement joins TRBV7-2 to TRBJ1-2; weak D call: TRBD1 (5 bases). This sequence originates from an adult who was a healthcare worker with PCR-confirmed SARS-CoV-2 infection or an uninfected control (not recorded which). Sequences were obtained from whole blood. The chain's CDR3 is CASSFGTESDGYTF. The CDR3 coding sequence is TGTGCCAGCAGCTTTGGGACGGAATCAGATGGCTACACCTTC.